This T cell receptor (beta chain) was sequenced during a study of technical replicates of blood from a few donors. The protocol was immunoSEQ multiplex PCR, while the TCRdb copy is restricted to in-frame clones and leaves out a portion. The data contain about 76,000 clones, approximately 86% of them singletons. Sequences were obtained from PBMCs. The source of this sequence is a human donor in good health. Some clones in this sample may be carry-over from other donors' samples.

DNA for the CDR3: TGTGCCTGGAATCCCGGGATCCCAGGGGAGGAGCAGTACTTC. Translated: CAWNPGIPGEEQYF. This chain joins TRBV30 and TRBJ2-7; maybe TRBD1 (6 bases). V was shortened by 4 bases and J by 7 bases, with 20 bases between the two germline ends. The CDR3 sequence is 14 residues long. From germline, CDR1 is GTSNPN and CDR2 SVGIG (reference sequence).